This entry lists 6 T cell receptor beta chains sequenced from one sample in a study of CD8+ T cells in alopecia areata. Treatment noted: oral pan-JAK inhibitor, 5-10 mg twice daily. As the sequencing template, cDNA was produced by extracting RNA and reverse transcribing it. The repertoire was sequenced with immunoSEQ multiplex PCR; TCRdb's copy has only in-frame clones and lacks some. The repertoire has under 150,000 clones, roughly 50% of them found once; the top ten carry more than 3%. This specimen consisted of CD4+ T cells sorted from blood, obtained at week 24, from a patient treated with tofacitinib. These receptors were obtained from a human donor with alopecia areata.

The rearrangement joins TRBV2 to TRBJ2-1; TRBD2 is a possible D gene (6 bases). CDR1 and CDR2 (germline): SNHLY, FYNNEI. CDR3 size: 13 residues. Trimming took 6 bases from V and 7 from J, leaving 13 bases between them. The CDR3 is CASRAGRWNEQFF. The CDR3 DNA reads TGTGCCAGCAGGGCGGGGAGGTGGAATGAGCAGTTCTTC.

The chain uses TRBV6-5 and TRBJ1-6; 7 bases are a match to TRBD1. The CDR3 covers 16 residues. Trimming cost V 0 bases and J 5 bases; bases outside gene matches: 4. Germline V lookup: CDR1 MNHEY, CDR2 SVGAGI. The CDR3 coding sequence is TGTGCCAGCAGTTACTCAGGACAGGCTGATAATTCACCCCTCCACTTT. Amino acid sequence: CASSYSGQADNSPLHF.

This chain uses TRBV4-2 with TRBJ2-3; a possible D gene is TRBD1 (6 bases). The CDR3 spans 14 residues. The germline V gene has CDR1 LGHNA and CDR2 YNFKEQ. Trimming stripped 4 bases from V and 4 bases from J, with 12 bases between. CDR3 sequence: CASSPGQHADTQYF. The CDR3 coding sequence is TGTGCCAGCAGCCCTGGACAGCACGCAGATACGCAGTATTTT.

The chain couples TRBV7-9 to TRBJ2-2; D unclear. This CDR3 spans 17 amino acids. Trimming stripped 0 bases from V and 2 bases from J, with 13 bases between. The germline V gene encodes CDR1 SEHNR and CDR2 FQNEAQ (reference sequence). CDR3 in amino acids: CASSLAVVRPNTGELFF. The CDR3 DNA sequence: TGTGCCAGCAGCTTAGCTGTCGTCCGTCCTAACACCGGGGAGCTGTTTTTT.

This rearrangement joins TRBV29-1 to TRBJ1-1; unclear D gene. Germline CDR1 SQVTM, CDR2 ANQGSEA. CDR3 length: 14 amino acids. The V end lost 4 bases, the J end lost 2 bases, and 14 bases lay between the germline ends. The CDR3 reads CSVVKFMGNTEAFF. The CDR3 DNA reads TGCAGCGTTGTAAAGTTTATGGGTAACACTGAAGCTTTCTTT.

A few counts support this clone. The rearrangement joins TRBV27 to TRBJ2-1; D assignment may be TRBD1 or TRBD2 (5 bases each). The V and J ends lost 6 bases and 0 bases respectively, with 15 bases between them. The CDR3 runs to 16 residues. Germline V gene lookup returns CDR1 MNHEY and CDR2 SMNVEV (reference sequence). CDR3 sequence (DNA): TGTGCCAGCAGCCCCCCCGGGGCTCGCTCCTACAATGAGCAGTTCTTC. Translated: CASSPPGARSYNEQFF.